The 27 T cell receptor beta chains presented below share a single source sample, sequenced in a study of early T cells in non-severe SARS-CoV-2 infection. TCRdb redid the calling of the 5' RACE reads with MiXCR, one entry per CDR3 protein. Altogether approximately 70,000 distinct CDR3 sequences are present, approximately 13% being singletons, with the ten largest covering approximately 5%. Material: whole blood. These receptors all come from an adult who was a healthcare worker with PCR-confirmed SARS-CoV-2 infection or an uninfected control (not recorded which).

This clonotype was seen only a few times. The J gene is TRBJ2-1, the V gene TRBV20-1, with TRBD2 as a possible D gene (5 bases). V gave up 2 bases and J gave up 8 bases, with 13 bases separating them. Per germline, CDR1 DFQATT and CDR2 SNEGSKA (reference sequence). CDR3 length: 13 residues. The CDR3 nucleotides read TGCAGTGCTAGACCCGGGATCCGGGATGAGCAGTTCTTC. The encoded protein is CSARPGIRDEQFF.

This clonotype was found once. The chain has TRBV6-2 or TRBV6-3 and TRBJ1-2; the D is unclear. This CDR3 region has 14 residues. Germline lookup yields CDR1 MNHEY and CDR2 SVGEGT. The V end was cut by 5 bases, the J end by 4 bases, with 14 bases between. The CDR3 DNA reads TGTGCCAGCAGTCCCCTGCCTGGAGGCTATGGCTACACCTTC. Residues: CASSPLPGGYGYTF.

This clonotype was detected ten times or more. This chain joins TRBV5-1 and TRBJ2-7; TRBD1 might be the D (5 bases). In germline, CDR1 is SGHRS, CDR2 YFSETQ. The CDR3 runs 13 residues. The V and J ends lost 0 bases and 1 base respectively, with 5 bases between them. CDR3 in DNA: TGCGCCAGCAGCTTGGAGGGGTCCTACGAGCAGTACTTC. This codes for CASSLEGSYEQYF.

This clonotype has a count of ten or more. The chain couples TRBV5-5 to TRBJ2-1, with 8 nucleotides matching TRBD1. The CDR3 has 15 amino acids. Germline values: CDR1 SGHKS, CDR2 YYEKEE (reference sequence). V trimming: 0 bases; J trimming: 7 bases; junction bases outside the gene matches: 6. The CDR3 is CASSLEDRGWNEQFF. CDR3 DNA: TGTGCCAGCAGCTTGGAAGACAGGGGCTGGAATGAGCAGTTCTTC.

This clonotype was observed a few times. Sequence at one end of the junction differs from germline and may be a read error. The CDR3 loop is CVSSLTPRGGSNTGELFF. CDR3 DNA sequence: TGTGTCAGCAGCCTCACCCCCAGAGGAGGGTCGAACACCGGGGAGCTGTTTTTT. V usage is TRBV7-6 and J usage is TRBJ2-2; tentative D call: TRBD2 (6 bases). Germline CDR1 reads SGHVS; CDR2 reads FNYEAQ. This CDR3 is 18 amino acids long.

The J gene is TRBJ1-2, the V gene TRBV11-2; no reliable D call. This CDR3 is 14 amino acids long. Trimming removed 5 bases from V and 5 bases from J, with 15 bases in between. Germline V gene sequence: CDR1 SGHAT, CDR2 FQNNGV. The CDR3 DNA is TGTGCCAGCAGCCCAGGAGTTGGAGGGTATGGCTACACCTTC. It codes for CASSPGVGGYGYTF.

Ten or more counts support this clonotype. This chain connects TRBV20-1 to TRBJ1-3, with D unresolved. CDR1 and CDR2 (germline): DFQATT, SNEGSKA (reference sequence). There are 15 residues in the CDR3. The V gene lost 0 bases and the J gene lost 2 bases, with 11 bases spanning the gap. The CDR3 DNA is TGCAGTGCTAGAGATCTTAAGGGAACTGGAAACACCATATATTTT. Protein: CSARDLKGTGNTIYF.

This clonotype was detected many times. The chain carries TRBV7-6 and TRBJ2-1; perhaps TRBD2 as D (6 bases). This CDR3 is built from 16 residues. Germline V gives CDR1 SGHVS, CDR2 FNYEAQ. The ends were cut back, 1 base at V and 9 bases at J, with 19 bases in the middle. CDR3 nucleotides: TGTGCCAGCAGCTTAGTTTTCAGCCCGGTGGAGGGTGAGCAGTTCTTC. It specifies CASSLVFSPVEGEQFF. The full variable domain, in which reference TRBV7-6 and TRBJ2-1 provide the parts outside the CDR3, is GAGVSQSPRYKVTKRGQDVALRCDPISGHVSLYWYRQALGQGPEFLTYFNYEAQQDKSGLPNDRFSAERPEGSISTLTIQRTEQRDSAMYRCASSLVFSPVEGEQFFGPGTRLTVL.

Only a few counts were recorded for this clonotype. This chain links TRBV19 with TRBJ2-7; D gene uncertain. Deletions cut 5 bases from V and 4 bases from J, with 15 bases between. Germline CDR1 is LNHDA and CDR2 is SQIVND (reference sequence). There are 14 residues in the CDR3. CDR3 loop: CASSHDIQGYEQYF. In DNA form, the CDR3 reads TGTGCCAGTAGTCATGACATCCAAGGTTACGAGCAGTACTTC.

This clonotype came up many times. CDR3 sequence (DNA): TGTGCCAGCAGCGGGGGACACCTCACCGGGGAGCTGTTTTTT. Its protein is CASSGGHLTGELFF. The genes are TRBV6-2 or TRBV6-3 and TRBJ2-2; D may match TRBD1 or TRBD2 (6 bases each). The germline V gene encodes CDR1 MNHEY and CDR2 SVGEGT. The V and J ends lost 6 bases and 4 bases respectively, with 12 bases between them. This CDR3 is built from 14 residues.

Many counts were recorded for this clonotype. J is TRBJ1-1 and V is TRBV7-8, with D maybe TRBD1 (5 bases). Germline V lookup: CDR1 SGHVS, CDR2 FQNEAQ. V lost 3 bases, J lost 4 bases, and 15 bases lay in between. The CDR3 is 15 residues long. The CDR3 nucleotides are TGTGCCAGCAGCTTCGGTGAGGGGATGGTCACTGAAGCTTTCTTT. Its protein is CASSFGEGMVTEAFF.

CDR3 nucleotide sequence: TGCAGCGTAAAGGGGACTAGCGGGAGACCCCACGAGCAGTACTTC. It encodes CSVKGTSGRPHEQYF. The V and J genes are TRBV29-1 and TRBJ2-7, with TRBD2 matching 14 bases. The germline gives CDR1 SQVTM, CDR2 ANQGSEA. The CDR3 has 15 amino acids. The trim removed 6 bases at V and 5 bases at J, leaving 9 bases unmatched.

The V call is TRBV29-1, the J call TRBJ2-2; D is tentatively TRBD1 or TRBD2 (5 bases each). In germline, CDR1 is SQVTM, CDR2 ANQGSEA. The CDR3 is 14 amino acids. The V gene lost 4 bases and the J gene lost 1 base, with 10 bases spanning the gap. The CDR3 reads CSVGETENTGELFF. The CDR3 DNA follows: TGCAGCGTTGGGGAGACAGAGAACACCGGGGAGCTGTTTTTT.

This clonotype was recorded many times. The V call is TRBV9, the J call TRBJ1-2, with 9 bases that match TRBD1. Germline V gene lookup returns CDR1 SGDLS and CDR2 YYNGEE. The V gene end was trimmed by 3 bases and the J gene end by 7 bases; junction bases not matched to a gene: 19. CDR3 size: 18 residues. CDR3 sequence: CASSALHSQGALLGGYTF. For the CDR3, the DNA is TGTGCCAGCAGCGCACTCCATTCACAGGGGGCGCTTCTAGGTGGCTACACCTTC. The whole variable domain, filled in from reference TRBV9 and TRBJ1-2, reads DSGVTQTPKHLITATGQRVTLRCSPRSGDLSVYWYQQSLDQGLQFLIQYYNGEERAKGNILERFSAQQFPDLHSELNLSSLELGDSALYFCASSALHSQGALLGGYTFGSGTRLTVV.

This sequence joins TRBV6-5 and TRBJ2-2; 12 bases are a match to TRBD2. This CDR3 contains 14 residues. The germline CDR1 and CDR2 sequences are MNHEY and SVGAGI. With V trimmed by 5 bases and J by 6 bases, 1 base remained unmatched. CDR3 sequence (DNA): TGTGCCAGCAGTAGACTAGCGGGAGCCGGGGAGCTGTTTTTT. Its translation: CASSRLAGAGELFF.

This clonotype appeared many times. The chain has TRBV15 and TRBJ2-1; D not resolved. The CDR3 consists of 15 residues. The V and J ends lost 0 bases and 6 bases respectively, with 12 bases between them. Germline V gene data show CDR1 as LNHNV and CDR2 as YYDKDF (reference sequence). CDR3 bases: TGTGCCACCAGCAGAGATGGCCTAGGGCGCAATGAGCAGTTCTTC. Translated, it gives CATSRDGLGRNEQFF. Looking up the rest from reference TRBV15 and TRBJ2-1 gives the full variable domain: DAMVIQNPRYQVTQFGKPVTLSCSQTLNHNVMYWYQQKSSQAPKLLFHYYDKDFNNEADTPDNFQSRRPNTSFCFLDIRSPGLGDTAMYLCATSRDGLGRNEQFFGPGTRLTVL.

This CDR3 is CASRPGTGGYEQYF. For the CDR3, the DNA is TGCGCCAGCAGGCCCGGGACAGGGGGCTACGAGCAGTACTTC. V and J are TRBV5-1 and TRBJ2-7, with 11 positions matching TRBD1. The CDR3 runs to 14 residues. Germline V gene lookup returns CDR1 SGHRS and CDR2 YFSETQ. Losses at the gene ends were 5 bases for V and 3 bases for J; bases not matched to a gene: 4.

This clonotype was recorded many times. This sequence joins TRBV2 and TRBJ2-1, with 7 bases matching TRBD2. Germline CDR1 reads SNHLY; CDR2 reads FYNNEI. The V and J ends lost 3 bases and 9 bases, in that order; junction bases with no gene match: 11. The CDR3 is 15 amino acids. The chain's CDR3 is CASSDPILLASEQFF. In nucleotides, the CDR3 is TGTGCCAGCAGTGATCCAATCTTACTAGCGTCTGAGCAGTTCTTC.

The CDR3 bases are TGTGCCAGCAGCTCATGGAAAAGGAAGGGACCTGGAGAGACCCAGTACTTC. Amino acids: CASSSWKRKGPGETQYF. The gene calls are TRBV5-6 and TRBJ2-5; tentatively, D is TRBD1 or TRBD2 (5 bases each). This CDR3 spans 17 amino acids. V was shortened by 3 bases and J by 4 bases, with 22 bases between the two germline ends. Germline CDR1 is SGHDT and CDR2 is YYEEEE.

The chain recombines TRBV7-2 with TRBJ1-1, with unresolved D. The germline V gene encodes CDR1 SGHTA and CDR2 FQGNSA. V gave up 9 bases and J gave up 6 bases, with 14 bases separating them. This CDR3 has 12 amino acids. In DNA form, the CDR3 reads TGTGCCAGTGGATGGGGATACCCTGAAGCTTTCTTT. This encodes CASGWGYPEAFF.

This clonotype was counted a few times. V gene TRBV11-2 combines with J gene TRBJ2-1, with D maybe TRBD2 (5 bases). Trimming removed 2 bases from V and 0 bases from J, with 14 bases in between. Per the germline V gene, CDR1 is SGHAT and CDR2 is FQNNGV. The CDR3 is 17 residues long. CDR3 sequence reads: CASSLRTGFNSYNEQFF. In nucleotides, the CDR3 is TGTGCCAGCAGCTTAAGAACGGGGTTCAACTCCTACAATGAGCAGTTCTTC.

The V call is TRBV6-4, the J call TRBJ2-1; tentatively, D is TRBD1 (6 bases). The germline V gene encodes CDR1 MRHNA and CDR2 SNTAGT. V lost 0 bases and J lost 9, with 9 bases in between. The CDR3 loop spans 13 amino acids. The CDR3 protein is CASSDSDRSEQFF. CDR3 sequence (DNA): TGTGCCAGCAGTGACTCGGACAGATCTGAGCAGTTCTTC.

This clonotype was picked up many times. CDR3: CSVWTSGAVTDTQYF. CDR3 coding DNA: TGCAGCGTTTGGACTAGCGGGGCCGTCACAGATACGCAGTATTTT. The V and J genes are TRBV29-1 and TRBJ2-3; 12 bases fit TRBD2. Germline CDR1 SQVTM, CDR2 ANQGSEA. The CDR3 runs 15 residues. J was trimmed by 2 bases and V by 5 bases; bases with no gene match: 5.

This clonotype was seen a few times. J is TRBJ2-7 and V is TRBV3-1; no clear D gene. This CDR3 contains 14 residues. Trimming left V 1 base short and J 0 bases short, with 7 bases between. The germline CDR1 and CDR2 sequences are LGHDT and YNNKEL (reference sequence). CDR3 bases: TGTGCCAGCAGCCAAGGGCCCCGCTCCTACGAGCAGTACTTC. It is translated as CASSQGPRSYEQYF.

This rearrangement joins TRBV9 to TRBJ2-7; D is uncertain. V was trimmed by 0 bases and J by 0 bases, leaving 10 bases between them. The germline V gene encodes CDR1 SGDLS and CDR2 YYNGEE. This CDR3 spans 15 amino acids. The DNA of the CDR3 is TGTGCCAGCAGCGTAGTCAAACAGCCCTCCTACGAGCAGTACTTC. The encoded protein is CASSVVKQPSYEQYF. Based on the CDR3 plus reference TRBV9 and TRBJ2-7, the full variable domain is DSGVTQTPKHLITATGQRVTLRCSPRSGDLSVYWYQQSLDQGLQFLIQYYNGEERAKGNILERFSAQQFPDLHSELNLSSLELGDSALYFCASSVVKQPSYEQYFGPGTRLTVT.

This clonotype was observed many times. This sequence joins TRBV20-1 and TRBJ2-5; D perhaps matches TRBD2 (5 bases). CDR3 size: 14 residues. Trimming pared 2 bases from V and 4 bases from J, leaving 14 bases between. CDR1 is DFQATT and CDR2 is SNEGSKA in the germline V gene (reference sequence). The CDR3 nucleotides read TGCAGTGCTAGAAGCCATAGCGCGTTAGAGACCCAGTACTTC. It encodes CSARSHSALETQYF.

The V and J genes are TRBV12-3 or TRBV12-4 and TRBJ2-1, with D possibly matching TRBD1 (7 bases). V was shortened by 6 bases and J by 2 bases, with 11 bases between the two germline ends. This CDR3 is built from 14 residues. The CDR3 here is CASSAGGPYNEQFF. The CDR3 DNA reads TGTGCCAGCAGCGCAGGGGGGCCCTACAATGAGCAGTTCTTC.